Shown below are 21 T cell receptor beta chains from a single sample sequenced in a study of OX40 agonist ivuxolimab in advanced cancers. Libraries were prepared by immunoSEQ multiplex PCR; TCRdb keeps only in-frame clonotypes and omits some of them. The table includes some 80,000 clones, approximately 85% detected once. The starting material was CD4+ or CD8+ T cells sorted from blood, obtained in a trial of the OX40 agonist ivuxolimab. The origin of the receptors is an adult with an advanced solid tumor such as melanoma, head and neck, liver or kidney cancer.

This clone was recorded a few times. The V and J genes are TRBV4-3 and TRBJ2-3; 11 bases match TRBD2. This CDR3 spans 15 amino acids. After removal of 1 base from V and 5 bases from J, the junction contained 2 bases not matched to a gene. CDR1 and CDR2 (germline): LGHNA, YSLEER. This chain's CDR3 is CASSQGLAGGDTQYF. The CDR3 region has the DNA TGCGCCAGCAGCCAAGGGCTAGCGGGGGGAGATACGCAGTATTTT.

V usage is TRBV7-6 and J usage is TRBJ2-7; the D is unclear. From germline, CDR1 is SGHVS and CDR2 FNYEAQ. This CDR3 comprises 13 residues. Trimming pared 2 bases from V and 2 bases from J, leaving 7 bases between. DNA of the CDR3: TGTGCCAGCAGCTTATGGGAAACCTACGAGCAGTACTTC. It encodes CASSLWETYEQYF.

This chain links TRBV29-1 with TRBJ1-1; no firm D call. Between the trimmed V and J ends, which lost 4 bases and 0 bases, there was a span of 6 bases. This CDR3 is 12 amino acids long. From germline, CDR1 is SQVTM and CDR2 ANQGSEA. The CDR3 protein is CSVVLVNTEAFF. CDR3 DNA: TGCAGCGTTGTGTTGGTGAACACTGAAGCTTTCTTT.

The rearrangement uses TRBV11-2 and TRBJ1-1, with D tentatively TRBD1 (5 bases). This CDR3 has 15 residues. V was cut by 2 bases and J by 3 bases, with 13 bases left in between. Germline lookup yields CDR1 SGHAT and CDR2 FQNNGV. This CDR3 reads CASSLMGPIDTEAFF. The CDR3 bases are TGTGCCAGCAGCTTAATGGGACCAATAGACACTGAAGCTTTCTTT. The full variable domain, completed using reference TRBV11-2 and TRBJ1-1, is EAGVAQSPRYKIIEKRQSVAFWCNPISGHATLYWYQQILGQGPKLLIQFQNNGVVDDSQLPKDRFSAERLKGVDSTLKIQPAKLEDSAVYLCASSLMGPIDTEAFFGQGTRLTVV.

The chain joins TRBV18 to TRBJ2-1; D not certain. The CDR3 loop spans 14 amino acids. Looked up from germline, CDR1 is KGHSH and CDR2 is LQKENI. Trimming pared 5 bases from V and 8 bases from J, leaving 16 bases between. CDR3 protein: CASSDQSRFHEQFF. The CDR3 nucleotides read TGTGCCAGCTCAGATCAGTCCCGGTTCCATGAGCAGTTCTTC.

This chain connects TRBV7-2 to TRBJ2-5; 11 nucleotides match TRBD2. The V and J ends lost 2 bases and 2 bases, in that order; junction bases with no gene match: 4. The germline V gene encodes CDR1 SGHTA and CDR2 FQGNSA. This CDR3 spans 16 amino acids. CDR3 protein: CASSLSSSGGQETQYF. The CDR3 DNA follows: TGTGCCAGCAGCTTAAGCTCTAGCGGGGGGCAAGAGACCCAGTACTTC.

This chain joins TRBV11-2 and TRBJ1-2, with D tentatively TRBD1 (6 bases). The CDR3 has 14 amino acids. The germline CDR1 and CDR2 sequences are SGHAT and FQNNGV. V lost 7 bases and J 0 bases, leaving 12 bases between the germline ends. The CDR3 DNA reads as TGTGCCAGCAACAGCCAGGGGTCTAACTATGGCTACACCTTC. Protein: CASNSQGSNYGYTF. Complete variable domain (other parts from reference TRBV11-2 and TRBJ1-2): EAGVAQSPRYKIIEKRQSVAFWCNPISGHATLYWYQQILGQGPKLLIQFQNNGVVDDSQLPKDRFSAERLKGVDSTLKIQPAKLEDSAVYLCASNSQGSNYGYTFGSGTRLTVV.

The genes are TRBV19 and TRBJ2-1; possibly TRBD1 for D (5 bases). V was clipped by 3 bases and J by 4 bases, with 7 bases between them. Germline CDR1 and CDR2: LNHDA and SQIVND (reference sequence). The CDR3 contains 13 residues. The CDR3 region is CASSMTEYNEQFF. As DNA, the CDR3 is TGTGCCAGTAGTATGACAGAATACAATGAGCAGTTCTTC. The whole variable domain, remainder taken from reference TRBV19 and TRBJ2-1, is DGGITQSPKYLFRKEGQNVTLSCEQNLNHDAMYWYRQDPGQGLRLIYYSQIVNDFQKGDIAEGYSVSREKKESFPLTVTSAQKNPTAFYLCASSMTEYNEQFFGPGTRLTVL.

The CDR3 DNA follows: TGTGCCAGCAGTTTACCTAGGTACGAGCAGTACTTC. As protein: CASSLPRYEQYF. The J gene is TRBJ2-7, the V gene TRBV28; no clear D gene. Trimming pared 2 bases from V and 4 bases from J, leaving 6 bases between. The length of the CDR3 is 12 residues. Per the germline V gene, CDR1 is MDHEN and CDR2 is SYDVKM.

This clone was counted a single time. The chain joins TRBV27 to TRBJ1-4, with D possibly matching TRBD1 (6 bases). CDR1 is MNHEY, CDR2 SMNVEV, per germline (reference sequence). Trimming removed 3 bases at V and 3 bases at J, with 14 bases between. The CDR3 spans 16 residues. Written as DNA, the CDR3 is TGTGCCAGCAGTTTGGGGGGGGGCACGGCTAATGAAAAACTGTTTTTT. Encoded protein: CASSLGGGTANEKLFF.

The chain uses TRBV6-6 and TRBJ1-1; tentative D call: TRBD1 (5 bases). The CDR3 length is 16 residues. CDR1 MNHNY and CDR2 SVGAGI come from the germline V gene (reference sequence). Trimming took 0 bases from V and 6 from J, leaving 17 bases between them. Here the CDR3 DNA reads TGTGCCAGCAGTTACTCGACGTTAGGATGGGACGCTGAAGCTTTCTTT. Protein sequence: CASSYSTLGWDAEAFF.

This sequence joins TRBV4-3 and TRBJ2-1, with TRBD2 matching over 8 bases. Germline values: CDR1 LGHNA, CDR2 YSLEER. The CDR3 has 17 amino acids. V lost 1 base to trimming and J lost 7 bases; unmatched junction nucleotides: 12. CDR3 amino acids: CASSQGVVGLAGNEQFF. The CDR3 DNA sequence: TGCGCCAGCAGCCAAGGTGTGGTAGGACTAGCTGGGAATGAGCAGTTCTTC.

The rearrangement joins TRBV6-5 to TRBJ2-1; D may be TRBD1 or TRBD2 (5 bases each). This CDR3 is 16 amino acids long. Trimming removed 3 bases at V and 2 bases at J, with 14 bases between. CDR1 MNHEY and CDR2 SVGAGI come from the germline V gene. CDR3 in amino acids: CASSYEGSTTYNEQFF. CDR3 nucleotide sequence: TGTGCCAGCAGTTATGAGGGGTCAACAACCTACAATGAGCAGTTCTTC.

The chain joins TRBV28 to TRBJ2-5; D might be TRBD1 (6 bases). TRBJ2-7 explains the end of the DNA better; the J call may be wrong. Germline V gene lookup returns CDR1 MDHEN and CDR2 SYDVKM. This CDR3 contains 14 residues. CDR3 residues: CASRTGPRSYEQYF. DNA for the CDR3: TGTGCCAGCAGGACAGGCCCGAGGTCCTACGAGCAGTACTTC.

This clone occurred once. V and J are TRBV10-1 and TRBJ1-6, with D perhaps TRBD1 (6 bases). The CDR3 sequence is 14 residues long. CDR1 and CDR2 from the germline V gene are WNHNN and SYGVQD (reference sequence). V shed 3 bases and J shed 8 bases, with 11 bases lying between them. The CDR3 DNA sequence: TGCGCCAGCAGTGATGGACAGTCGTATTCACCCCTCCACTTT. It codes for CASSDGQSYSPLHF.

The rearrangement uses TRBV25-1 and TRBJ1-4; 7 bases are a match to TRBD1. Losses at the gene ends were 2 bases for V and 7 bases for J; bases not matched to a gene: 7. The CDR3 has 15 amino acids. Germline assignment: CDR1 MGHDK and CDR2 SYGVNS. CDR3: CASSEEDRASEKLFF. CDR3 nucleotide sequence: TGTGCCAGCAGTGAAGAAGACAGGGCGAGTGAAAAACTGTTTTTT.

This clone was seen a few times. The chain joins TRBV19 to TRBJ2-6; no firm D call. Looked up from germline, CDR1 is LNHDA and CDR2 is SQIVND (reference sequence). V shed 1 base and J shed 0 bases, with 7 bases lying between them. This CDR3 is built from 16 residues. In nucleotides, the CDR3 is TGTGCCAGTAGTATAGGGGGTATCTCTGGGGCCAACGTCCTGACTTTC. Translating gives CASSIGGISGANVLTF.

This clone was counted a single time. The rearrangement joins TRBV30 to TRBJ2-1; D is unclear. V was clipped by 2 bases and J by 2 bases, with 7 bases between them. Per germline, CDR1 GTSNPN and CDR2 SVGIG (reference sequence). CDR3 size: 13 residues. This CDR3 is CAWSLTPYNEQFF. CDR3 bases: TGTGCCTGGAGTCTGACCCCCTACAATGAGCAGTTCTTC.

The genes are TRBV30 and TRBJ1-6, with D uncertain. Germline V CDR1 and CDR2: GTSNPN, SVGIG (reference sequence). The CDR3 is 13 residues long. Trimming pared 5 bases from V and 5 bases from J, leaving 10 bases between. CDR3 in amino acids: CAWELRDNSPLHF. The DNA of the CDR3 is TGTGCCTGGGAATTAAGGGATAATTCACCCCTCCACTTT.

The chain joins TRBV5-1 to TRBJ2-1; TRBD2 aligns across 13 bases. With 0 bases clipped from V and 4 bases from J, the junction kept 7 bases outside the gene matches. The germline V gene encodes CDR1 SGHRS and CDR2 YFSETQ. The CDR3 consists of 18 residues. CDR3 DNA sequence: TGCGCCAGCAGCTTGGTGAGGACTAGCGGGGGCCAATACAATGAGCAGTTCTTC. Its translation: CASSLVRTSGGQYNEQFF.

The gene calls are TRBV11-2 and TRBJ2-1; tentative D call: TRBD2 (5 bases). The CDR3 runs to 11 residues. CDR1 SGHAT and CDR2 FQNNGV come from the germline V gene. V was shortened by 6 bases and J by 12 bases, with 12 bases between the two germline ends. The CDR3 here is CASRIMRVQFF. In nucleotides, the CDR3 is TGTGCCAGCAGGATAATGAGGGTGCAGTTCTTC. The full variable domain, its missing parts supplied by reference TRBV11-2 and TRBJ2-1, is EAGVAQSPRYKIIEKRQSVAFWCNPISGHATLYWYQQILGQGPKLLIQFQNNGVVDDSQLPKDRFSAERLKGVDSTLKIQPAKLEDSAVYLCASRIMRVQFFGPGTRLTVL.